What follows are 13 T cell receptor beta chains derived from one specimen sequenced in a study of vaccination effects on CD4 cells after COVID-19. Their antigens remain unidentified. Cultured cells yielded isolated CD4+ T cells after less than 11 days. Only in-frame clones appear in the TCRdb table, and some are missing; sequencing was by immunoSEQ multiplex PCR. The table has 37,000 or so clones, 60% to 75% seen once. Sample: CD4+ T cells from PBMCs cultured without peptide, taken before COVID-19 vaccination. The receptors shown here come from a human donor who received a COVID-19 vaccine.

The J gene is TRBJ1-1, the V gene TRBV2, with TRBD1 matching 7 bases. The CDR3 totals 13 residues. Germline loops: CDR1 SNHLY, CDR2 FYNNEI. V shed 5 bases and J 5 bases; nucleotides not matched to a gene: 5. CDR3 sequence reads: CASSTGEGTEAFF. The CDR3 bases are TGTGCCAGCAGTACAGGGGAAGGGACTGAAGCTTTCTTT.

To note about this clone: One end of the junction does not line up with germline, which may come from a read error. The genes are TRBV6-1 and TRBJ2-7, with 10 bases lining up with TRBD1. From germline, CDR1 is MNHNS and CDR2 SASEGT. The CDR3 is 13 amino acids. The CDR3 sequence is CASSEGGQGHMNF. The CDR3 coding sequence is TGTGCCAGCAGTGAAGGGGGACAGGGGCATATGAACTTC.

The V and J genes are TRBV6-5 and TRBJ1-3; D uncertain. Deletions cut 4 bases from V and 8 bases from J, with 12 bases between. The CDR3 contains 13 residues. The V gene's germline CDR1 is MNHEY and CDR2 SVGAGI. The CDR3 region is CASSSSHADTIYF. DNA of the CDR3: TGTGCCAGCAGTTCCTCACATGCGGACACCATATATTTT.

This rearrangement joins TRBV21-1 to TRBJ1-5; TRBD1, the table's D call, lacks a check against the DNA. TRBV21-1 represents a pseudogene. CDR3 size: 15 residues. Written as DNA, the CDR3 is TGTGCCAGCAACAGGATCATCCCCAGCAATCAGCCCCAGCATTTT. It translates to CASNRIIPSNQPQHF.

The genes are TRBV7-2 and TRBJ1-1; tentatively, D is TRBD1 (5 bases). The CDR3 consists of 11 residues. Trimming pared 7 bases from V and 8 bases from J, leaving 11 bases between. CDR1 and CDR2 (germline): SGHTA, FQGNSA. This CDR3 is CASNTQGEAFF. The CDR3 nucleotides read TGTGCCAGCAACACGCAGGGAGAAGCTTTCTTT.

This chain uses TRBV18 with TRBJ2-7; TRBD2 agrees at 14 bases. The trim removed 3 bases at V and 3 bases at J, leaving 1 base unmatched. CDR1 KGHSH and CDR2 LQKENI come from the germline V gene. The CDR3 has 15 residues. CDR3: CASSPGTSGSYEQYF. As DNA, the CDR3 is TGTGCCAGCTCACCTGGGACTAGCGGGAGCTACGAGCAGTACTTC. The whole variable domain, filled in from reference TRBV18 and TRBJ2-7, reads NAGVMQNPRHLVRRRGQEARLRCSPMKGHSHVYWYRQLPEEGLKFMVYLQKENIIDESGMPKERFSAEFPKEGPSILRIQQVVRGDSAAYFCASSPGTSGSYEQYFGPGTRLTVT.

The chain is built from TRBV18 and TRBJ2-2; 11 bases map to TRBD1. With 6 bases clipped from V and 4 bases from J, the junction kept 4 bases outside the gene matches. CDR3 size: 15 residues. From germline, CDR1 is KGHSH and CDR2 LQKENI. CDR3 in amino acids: CASSSGTGGTGELFF. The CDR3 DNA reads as TGTGCCAGCTCTTCGGGGACAGGGGGCACCGGGGAGCTGTTTTTT.

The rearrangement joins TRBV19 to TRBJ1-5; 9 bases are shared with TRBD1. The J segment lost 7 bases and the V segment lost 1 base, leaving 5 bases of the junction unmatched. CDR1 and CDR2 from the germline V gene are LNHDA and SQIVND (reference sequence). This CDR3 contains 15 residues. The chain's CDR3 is CASSIGGTGKQPQHF. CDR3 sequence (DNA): TGTGCCAGTAGTATAGGGGGGACAGGGAAACAGCCCCAGCATTTT.

CDR3 in amino acids: CAISEDRGSDGYTF. The CDR3 region has the DNA TGTGCCATCAGTGAGGACAGGGGATCGGATGGCTACACCTTC. V gene TRBV10-3 combines with J gene TRBJ1-2, with 8 bases identical to TRBD1. Germline V gene lookup returns CDR1 ENHRY and CDR2 SYGVKD. This CDR3 spans 14 amino acids. V shed 2 bases and J 6 bases; nucleotides not matched to a gene: 5.

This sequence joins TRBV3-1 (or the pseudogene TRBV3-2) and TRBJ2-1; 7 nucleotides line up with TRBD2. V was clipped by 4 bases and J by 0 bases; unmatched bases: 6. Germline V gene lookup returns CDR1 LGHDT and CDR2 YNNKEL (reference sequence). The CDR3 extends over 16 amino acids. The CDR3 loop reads CASSPLGGSSYNEQFF. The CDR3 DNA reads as TGTGCCAGCAGCCCTCTGGGAGGGAGCTCCTACAATGAGCAGTTCTTC.

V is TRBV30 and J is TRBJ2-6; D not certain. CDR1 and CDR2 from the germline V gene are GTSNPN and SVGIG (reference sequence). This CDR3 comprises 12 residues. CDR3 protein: CAVNSGANVLTF. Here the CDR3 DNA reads TGTGCGGTAAACTCTGGGGCCAACGTCCTGACTTTC.

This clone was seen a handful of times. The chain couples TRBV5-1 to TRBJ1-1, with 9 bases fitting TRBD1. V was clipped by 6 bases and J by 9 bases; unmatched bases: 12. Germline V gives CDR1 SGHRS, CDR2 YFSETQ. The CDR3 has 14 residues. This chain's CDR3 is CASTSSGTGTQAFF. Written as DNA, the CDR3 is TGCGCCAGCACATCTTCGGGGACAGGGACCCAAGCTTTCTTT.

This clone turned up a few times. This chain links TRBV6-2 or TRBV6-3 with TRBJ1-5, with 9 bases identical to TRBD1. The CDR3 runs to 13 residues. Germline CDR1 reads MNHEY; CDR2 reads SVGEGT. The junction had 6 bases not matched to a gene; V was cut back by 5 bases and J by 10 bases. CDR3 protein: CASSPGQGYPQHF. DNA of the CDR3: TGTGCCAGCAGTCCAGGACAGGGGTATCCCCAGCATTTT.